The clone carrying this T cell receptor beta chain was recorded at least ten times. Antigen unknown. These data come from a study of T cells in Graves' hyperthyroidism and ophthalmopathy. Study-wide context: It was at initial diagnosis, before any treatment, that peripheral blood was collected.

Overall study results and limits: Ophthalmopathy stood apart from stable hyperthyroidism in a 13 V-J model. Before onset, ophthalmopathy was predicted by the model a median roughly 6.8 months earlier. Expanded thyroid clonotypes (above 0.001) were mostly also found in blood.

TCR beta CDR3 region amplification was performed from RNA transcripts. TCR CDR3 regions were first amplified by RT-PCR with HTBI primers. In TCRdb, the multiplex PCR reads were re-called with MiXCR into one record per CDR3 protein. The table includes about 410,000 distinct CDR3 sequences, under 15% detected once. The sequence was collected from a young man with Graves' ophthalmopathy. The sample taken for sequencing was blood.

As DNA, the CDR3 is TGTGCCAGCAAGAACTACGAGCAGTACTTC. It codes for CASKNYEQYF. The chain employs TRBV2 and TRBJ2-7; D call uncertain. The CDR3 is 10 residues long. The germline V gene encodes CDR1 SNHLY and CDR2 FYNNEI. The V end lost 7 bases, the J end lost 3 bases, and 4 bases lay between the germline ends.